This TCR beta chain originates from a study of long-term antiretroviral therapy in people with HIV. This clone was found a few times. They ran version v3.0 of the immunoSEQ assay at survey level. Measured with immunoSEQ multiplex PCR; TCRdb has only the in-frame clones, and not every one. The sample has about 13,000 clones; 80% are singletons. The length of the CDR3 is 14 residues. The V and J ends lost 6 bases and 6 bases respectively, with 16 bases between them. CDR1 SGHKS and CDR2 YYEKEE come from the germline V gene (reference sequence). The source of this sequence is a man between 40 and 49 years old with HIV. V usage is TRBV5-5 and J usage is TRBJ2-1; D is perhaps TRBD1 (6 bases). The input for sequencing was unsorted PBMCs, taken 3.2 years before starting antiretroviral therapy. CDR3 region: CASTTPVGGNEQFF. The DNA for the CDR3 is TGTGCCAGCACCACACCGGTAGGGGGCAATGAGCAGTTCTTC. Drawing the rest from reference TRBV5-5 and TRBJ2-1, the complete variable domain is DAGVTQSPTHLIKTRGQQVTLRCSPISGHKSVSWYQQVLGQGPQFIFQYYEKEERGRGNFPDRFSARQFPNYSSELNVNALLLGDSALYLCASTTPVGGNEQFFGPGTRLTVL.